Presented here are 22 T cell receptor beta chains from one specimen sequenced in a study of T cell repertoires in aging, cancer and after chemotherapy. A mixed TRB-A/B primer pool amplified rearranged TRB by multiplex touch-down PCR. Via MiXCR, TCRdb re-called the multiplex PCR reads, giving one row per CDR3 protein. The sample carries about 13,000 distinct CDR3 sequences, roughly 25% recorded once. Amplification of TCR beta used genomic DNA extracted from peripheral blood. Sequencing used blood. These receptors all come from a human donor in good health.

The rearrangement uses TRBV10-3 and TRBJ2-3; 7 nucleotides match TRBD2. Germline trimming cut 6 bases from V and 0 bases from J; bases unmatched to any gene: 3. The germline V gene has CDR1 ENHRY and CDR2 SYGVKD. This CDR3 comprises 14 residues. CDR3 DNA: TGTGCCATCAGGCGGGGGACCAGCACAGATACGCAGTATTTT. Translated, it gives CAIRRGTSTDTQYF.

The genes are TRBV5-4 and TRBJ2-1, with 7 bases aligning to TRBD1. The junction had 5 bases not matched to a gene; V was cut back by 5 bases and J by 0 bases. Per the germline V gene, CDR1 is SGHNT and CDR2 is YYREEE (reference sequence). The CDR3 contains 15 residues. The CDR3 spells CASRPGQSSYNEQFF. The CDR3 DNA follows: TGTGCCAGCAGGCCGGGACAGAGCTCCTACAATGAGCAGTTCTTC.

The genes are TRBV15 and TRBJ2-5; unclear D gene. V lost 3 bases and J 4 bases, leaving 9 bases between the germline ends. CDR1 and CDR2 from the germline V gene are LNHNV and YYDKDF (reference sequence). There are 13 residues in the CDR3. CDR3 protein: CATSSKRRETQYF. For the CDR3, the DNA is TGTGCCACCAGCAGTAAGAGGAGAGAGACCCAGTACTTC. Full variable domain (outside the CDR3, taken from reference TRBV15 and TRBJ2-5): DAMVIQNPRYQVTQFGKPVTLSCSQTLNHNVMYWYQQKSSQAPKLLFHYYDKDFNNEADTPDNFQSRRPNTSFCFLDIRSPGLGDTAMYLCATSSKRRETQYFGPGTRLLVL.

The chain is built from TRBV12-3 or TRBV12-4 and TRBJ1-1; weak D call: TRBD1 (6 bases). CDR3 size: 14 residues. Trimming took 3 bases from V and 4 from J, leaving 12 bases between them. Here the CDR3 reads CASSFRGAGTEAFF. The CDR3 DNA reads TGTGCCAGCAGTTTTAGGGGGGCTGGCACTGAAGCTTTCTTT.

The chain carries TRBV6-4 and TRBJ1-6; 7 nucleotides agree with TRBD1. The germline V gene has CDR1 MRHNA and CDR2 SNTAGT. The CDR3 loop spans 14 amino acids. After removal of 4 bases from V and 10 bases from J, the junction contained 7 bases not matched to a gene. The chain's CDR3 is CASSGGDRGSPLHF. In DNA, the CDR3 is TGTGCCAGCAGTGGGGGGGACAGAGGATCACCCCTCCACTTT.

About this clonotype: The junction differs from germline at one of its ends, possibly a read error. DNA for the CDR3: TGCAGTGCTAGGGGGGGGCTCCCCGAGACCAAGTACTTC. It is translated as CSARGGLPETKYF. The chain joins TRBV20-1 to TRBJ2-5; D might be TRBD2 (7 bases). This CDR3 is built from 13 residues. The V gene's germline CDR1 is DFQATT and CDR2 SNEGSKA (reference sequence).

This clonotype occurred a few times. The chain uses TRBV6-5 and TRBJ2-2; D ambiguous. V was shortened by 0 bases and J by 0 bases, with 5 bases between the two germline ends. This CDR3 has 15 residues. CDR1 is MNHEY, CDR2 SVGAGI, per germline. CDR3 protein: CASSYSGTNTGELFF. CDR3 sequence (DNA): TGTGCCAGCAGTTACTCGGGGACGAACACCGGGGAGCTGTTTTTT.

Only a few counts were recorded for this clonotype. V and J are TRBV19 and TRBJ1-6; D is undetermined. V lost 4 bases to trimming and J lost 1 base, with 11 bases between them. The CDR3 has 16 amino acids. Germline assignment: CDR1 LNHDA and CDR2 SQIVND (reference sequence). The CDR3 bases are TGTGCCAGTAGTACCAAAAGCACTTCCTATAATTCACCCCTCCACTTT. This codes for CASSTKSTSYNSPLHF.

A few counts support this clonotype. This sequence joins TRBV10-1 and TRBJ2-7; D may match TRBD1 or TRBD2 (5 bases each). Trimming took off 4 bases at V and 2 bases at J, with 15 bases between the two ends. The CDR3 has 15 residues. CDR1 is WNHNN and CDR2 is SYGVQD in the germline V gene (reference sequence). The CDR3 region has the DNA TGCGCCAGCAGTGCGTTCAGGGACCCCCCCTACGAGCAGTACTTC. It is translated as CASSAFRDPPYEQYF.

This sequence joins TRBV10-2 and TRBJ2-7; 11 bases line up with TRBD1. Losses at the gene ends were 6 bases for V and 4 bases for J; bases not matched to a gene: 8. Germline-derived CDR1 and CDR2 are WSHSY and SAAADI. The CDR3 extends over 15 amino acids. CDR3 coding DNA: TGCGCCAGCAGCGTAGGGGGGACAGGGGGGTACGAGCAGTACTTC. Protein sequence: CASSVGGTGGYEQYF.

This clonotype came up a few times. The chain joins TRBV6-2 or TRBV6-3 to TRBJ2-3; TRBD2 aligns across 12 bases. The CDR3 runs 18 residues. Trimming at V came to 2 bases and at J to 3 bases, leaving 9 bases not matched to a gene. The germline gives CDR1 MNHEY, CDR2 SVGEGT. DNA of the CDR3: TGTGCCAGCAGTTACCCGAAAGGACTAGCGGGGTTGACAGATACGCAGTATTTT. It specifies CASSYPKGLAGLTDTQYF.

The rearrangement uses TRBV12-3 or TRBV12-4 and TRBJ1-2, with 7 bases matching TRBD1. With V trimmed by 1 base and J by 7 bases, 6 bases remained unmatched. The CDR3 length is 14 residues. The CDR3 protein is CASSLDRGKSGYTF. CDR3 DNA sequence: TGTGCCAGCAGTTTAGACAGGGGAAAGAGTGGCTACACCTTC.

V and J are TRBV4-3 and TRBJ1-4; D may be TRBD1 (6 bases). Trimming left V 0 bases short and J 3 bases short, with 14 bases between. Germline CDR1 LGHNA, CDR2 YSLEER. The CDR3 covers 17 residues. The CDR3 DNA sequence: TGCGCCAGCAGCCAAGAGGGGGGGCGTAGGGCTAATGAAAAACTGTTTTTT. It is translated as CASSQEGGRRANEKLFF.

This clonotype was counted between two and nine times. As DNA, the CDR3 is TGCGCCAGCAGTCAGGCCGGGGGAGCATACGAGCAGTACTTC. Translated, it gives CASSQAGGAYEQYF. The chain is built from TRBV5-1 and TRBJ2-7; possibly TRBD2 for D (6 bases). The CDR3 consists of 14 residues. V gave up 5 bases and J gave up 4 bases, with 16 bases separating them. Germline values: CDR1 SGHRS, CDR2 YFSETQ.

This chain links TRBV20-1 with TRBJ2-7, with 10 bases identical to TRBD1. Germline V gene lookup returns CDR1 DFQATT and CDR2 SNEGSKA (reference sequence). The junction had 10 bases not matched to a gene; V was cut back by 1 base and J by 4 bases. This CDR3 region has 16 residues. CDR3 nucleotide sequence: TGCAGTGCTAGAGCTCCTATTCCGGGACAGGGGTACGAGCAGTACTTC. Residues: CSARAPIPGQGYEQYF.

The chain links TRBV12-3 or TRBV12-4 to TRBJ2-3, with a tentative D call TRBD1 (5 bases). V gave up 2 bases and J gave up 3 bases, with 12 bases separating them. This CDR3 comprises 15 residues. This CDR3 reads CASSLPTVSTDTQYF. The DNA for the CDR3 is TGTGCCAGCAGTTTACCGACAGTATCGACAGATACGCAGTATTTT.

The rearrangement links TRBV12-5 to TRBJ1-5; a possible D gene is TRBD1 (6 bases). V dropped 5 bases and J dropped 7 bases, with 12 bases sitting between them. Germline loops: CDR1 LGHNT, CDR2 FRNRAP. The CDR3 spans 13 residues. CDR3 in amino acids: CASGLQGTQPQHF. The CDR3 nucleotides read TGTGCTAGTGGTCTACAGGGTACCCAGCCCCAGCATTTT.

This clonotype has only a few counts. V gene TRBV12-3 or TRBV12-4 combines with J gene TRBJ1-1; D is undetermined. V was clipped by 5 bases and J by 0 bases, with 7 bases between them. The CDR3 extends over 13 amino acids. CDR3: CASSNKMNTEAFF. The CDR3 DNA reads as TGTGCCAGCAGTAACAAAATGAACACTGAAGCTTTCTTT.

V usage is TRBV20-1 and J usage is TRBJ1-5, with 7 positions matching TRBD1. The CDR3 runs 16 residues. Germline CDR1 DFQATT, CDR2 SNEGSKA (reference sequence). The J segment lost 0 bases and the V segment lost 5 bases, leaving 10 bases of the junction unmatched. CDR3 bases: TGCAGTGCTCTCGAAGGGACAGCACGTAGCAATCAGCCCCAGCATTTT. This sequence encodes CSALEGTARSNQPQHF.

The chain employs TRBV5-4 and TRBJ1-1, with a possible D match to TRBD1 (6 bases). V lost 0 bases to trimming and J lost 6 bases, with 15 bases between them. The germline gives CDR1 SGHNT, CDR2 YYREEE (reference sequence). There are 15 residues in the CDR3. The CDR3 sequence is CASSLGPGENAEAFF. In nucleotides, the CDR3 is TGTGCCAGCAGCTTGGGCCCAGGGGAGAATGCTGAAGCTTTCTTT. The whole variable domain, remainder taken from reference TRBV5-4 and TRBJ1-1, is ETGVTQSPTHLIKTRGQQVTLRCSSQSGHNTVSWYQQALGQGPQFIFQYYREEENGRGNFPPRFSGLQFPNYSSELNVNALELDDSALYLCASSLGPGENAEAFFGQGTRLTVV.

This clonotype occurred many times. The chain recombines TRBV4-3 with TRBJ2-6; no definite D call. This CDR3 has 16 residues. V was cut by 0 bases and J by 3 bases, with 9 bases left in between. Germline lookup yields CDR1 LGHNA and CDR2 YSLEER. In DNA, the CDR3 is TGCGCCAGCAGCCAAGATGAAGCGATTGGGGCCAACGTCCTGACTTTC. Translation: CASSQDEAIGANVLTF.

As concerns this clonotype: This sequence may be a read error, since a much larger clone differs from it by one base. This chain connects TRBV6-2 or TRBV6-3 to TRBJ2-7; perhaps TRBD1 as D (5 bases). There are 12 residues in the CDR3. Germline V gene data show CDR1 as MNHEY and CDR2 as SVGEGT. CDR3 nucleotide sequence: TGTGTCAGCAGTACCCCAGGGTGGGAGCAGTACTTC. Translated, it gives CVSSTPGWEQYF.